This TCR beta chain was identified in a study of response to subunit inactivated influenza vaccine (dated by TCRdb to 2016 to 2019). The study in broad terms: The study used deep quantitative T cell receptor repertoire profiling to track responses to a trivalent subunit inactivated influenza vaccine. Beyond this particular receptor, the publication reports: The authors suggested that each seasonal influenza vaccination may recruit only a limited number of new T cells.

Notes on this clonotype: This clone's antigen is unknown. One base away there is no much larger clone; base qualities are not given.

Preparation of the library involved RT-PCR. The listed sequencing device is Illumina HiSeq 2500. Starting from the raw public reads, TCRdb applied fastp trimming at Q25, assembled clones with MiXCR and retained in-frame beta chains. When rows share a CDR3 protein, they turn into one entry using the most common DNA and genes. Counted in this sample were roughly 700,000 distinct CDR3 sequences; approximately 14% of them appeared once. In total, the top ten clones hold 5.5% to 8% of the sample. Including the terminal cysteine and phenylalanine, the CDR3 comprises 17 residues. The kept DNA is CDR3 alone, 51 bases in frame from the first base. The V end loses 1 base and the J end loses 1 base, and a stretch of 11 bases separates them. From a lookup of the germline V gene, CDR1 and CDR2 are MDHEN and SYDVKM.

This TCR was sampled from a man aged 45-65 years who received an inactivated influenza vaccine. Donor details come from another sample of the same person, matched by shared clones. The V and J segments used are TRBV28 and TRBJ1-6; the D gene remains uncertain. The specimen comprised PBMCs from blood, sampled less than 15 days before vaccination. The DNA reads TGTGCCAGCAGTTTATTATTACGGCTTTCCTATAATTCACCCCTCCACTTT. This sequence encodes CASSLLLRLSYNSPLHF.